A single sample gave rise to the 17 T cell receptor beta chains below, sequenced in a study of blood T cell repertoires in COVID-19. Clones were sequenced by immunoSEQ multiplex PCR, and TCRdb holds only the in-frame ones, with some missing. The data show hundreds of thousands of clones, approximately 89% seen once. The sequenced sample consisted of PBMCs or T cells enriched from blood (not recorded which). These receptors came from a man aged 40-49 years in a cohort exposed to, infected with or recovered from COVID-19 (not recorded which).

The CDR3 DNA reads as TGTGCCAGCAGTGAGGGCGGGAGTAATGAAAAACTGTTTTTT. As protein: CASSEGGSNEKLFF. V is TRBV6-1 and J is TRBJ1-4; D gene ambiguous. Germline CDR1 MNHNS, CDR2 SASEGT. Trimming took off 3 bases at V and 4 bases at J, with 9 bases between the two ends. The CDR3 has 14 residues.

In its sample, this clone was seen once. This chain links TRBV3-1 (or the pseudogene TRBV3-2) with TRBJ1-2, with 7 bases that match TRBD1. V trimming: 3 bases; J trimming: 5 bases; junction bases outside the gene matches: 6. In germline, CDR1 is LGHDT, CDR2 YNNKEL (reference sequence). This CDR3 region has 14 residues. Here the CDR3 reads CASSQDRTSYGYTF. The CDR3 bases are TGTGCCAGCAGCCAGGACAGGACATCTTATGGCTACACCTTC.

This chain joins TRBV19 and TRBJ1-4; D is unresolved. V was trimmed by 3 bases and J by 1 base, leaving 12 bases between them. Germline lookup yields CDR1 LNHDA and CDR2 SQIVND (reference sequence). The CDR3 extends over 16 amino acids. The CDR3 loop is CASSISGVRTNEKLFF. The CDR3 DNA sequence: TGTGCCAGTAGTATTTCCGGGGTCAGAACTAATGAAAAACTGTTTTTT.

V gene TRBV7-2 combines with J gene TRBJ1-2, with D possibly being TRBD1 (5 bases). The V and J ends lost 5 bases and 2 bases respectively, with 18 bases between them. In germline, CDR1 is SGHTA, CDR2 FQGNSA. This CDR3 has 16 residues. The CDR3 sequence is CASSHLGTAGNYGYTF. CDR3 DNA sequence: TGTGCCAGCAGCCATTTAGGGACTGCCGGAAACTATGGCTACACCTTC. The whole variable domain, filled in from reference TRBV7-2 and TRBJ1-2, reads GAGVSQSPSNKVTEKGKDVELRCDPISGHTALYWYRQSLGQGLEFLIYFQGNSAPDKSGLPSDRFSAERTGGSVSTLTIQRTQQEDSAVYLCASSHLGTAGNYGYTFGSGTRLTVV.

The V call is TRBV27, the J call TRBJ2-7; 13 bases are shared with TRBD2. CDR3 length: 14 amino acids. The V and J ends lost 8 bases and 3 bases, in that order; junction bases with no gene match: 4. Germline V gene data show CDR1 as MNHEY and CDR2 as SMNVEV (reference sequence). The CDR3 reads CASQRLAGGYEQYF. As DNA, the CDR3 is TGTGCCAGCCAGAGACTAGCGGGAGGCTACGAGCAGTACTTC.

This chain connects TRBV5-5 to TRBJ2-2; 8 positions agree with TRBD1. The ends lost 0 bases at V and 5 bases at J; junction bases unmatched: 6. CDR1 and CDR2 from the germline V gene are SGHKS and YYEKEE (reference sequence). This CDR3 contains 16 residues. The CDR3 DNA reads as TGTGCCAGCAGCTTGGGGGTCCACAGGGGGACCGGGGAGCTGTTTTTT. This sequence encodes CASSLGVHRGTGELFF. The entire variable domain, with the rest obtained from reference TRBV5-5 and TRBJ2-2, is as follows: DAGVTQSPTHLIKTRGQQVTLRCSPISGHKSVSWYQQVLGQGPQFIFQYYEKEERGRGNFPDRFSARQFPNYSSELNVNALLLGDSALYLCASSLGVHRGTGELFFGEGSRLTVL.

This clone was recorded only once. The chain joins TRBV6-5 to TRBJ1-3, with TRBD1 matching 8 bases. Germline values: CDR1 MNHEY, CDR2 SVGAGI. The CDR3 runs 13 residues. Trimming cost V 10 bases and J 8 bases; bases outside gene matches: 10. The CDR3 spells CATETGVLDTIYF. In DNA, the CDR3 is TGTGCCACCGAGACAGGGGTTTTGGACACCATATATTTT.

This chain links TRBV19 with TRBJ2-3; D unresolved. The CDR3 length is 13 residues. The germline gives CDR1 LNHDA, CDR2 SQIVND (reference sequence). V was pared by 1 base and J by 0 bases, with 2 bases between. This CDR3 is CASSIASTDTQYF. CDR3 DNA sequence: TGTGCCAGTAGTATAGCAAGCACAGATACGCAGTATTTT.

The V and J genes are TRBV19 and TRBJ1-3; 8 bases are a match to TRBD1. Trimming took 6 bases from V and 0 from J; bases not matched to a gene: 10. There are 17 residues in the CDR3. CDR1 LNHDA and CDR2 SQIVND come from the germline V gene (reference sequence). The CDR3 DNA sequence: TGTGCCAGTAGCCACACGGGACAGGCGAACTCTGGAAACACCATATATTTT. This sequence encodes CASSHTGQANSGNTIYF.

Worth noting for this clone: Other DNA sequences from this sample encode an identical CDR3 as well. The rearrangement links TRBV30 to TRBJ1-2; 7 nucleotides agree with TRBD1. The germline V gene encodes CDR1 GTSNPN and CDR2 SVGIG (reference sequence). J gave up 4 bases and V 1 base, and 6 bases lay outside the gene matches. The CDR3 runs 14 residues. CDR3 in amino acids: CAWSGQGGSYGYTF. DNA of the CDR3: TGTGCCTGGAGTGGACAGGGAGGCTCCTATGGCTACACCTTC.

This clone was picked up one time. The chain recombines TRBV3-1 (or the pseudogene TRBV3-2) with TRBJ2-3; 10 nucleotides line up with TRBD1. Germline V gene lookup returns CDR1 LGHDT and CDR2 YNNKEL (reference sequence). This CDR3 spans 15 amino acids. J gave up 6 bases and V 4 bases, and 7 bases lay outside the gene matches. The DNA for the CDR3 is TGTGCCAGCAGCCTCGTTGGACAGGGGGGGGATACGCAGTATTTT. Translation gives CASSLVGQGGDTQYF.

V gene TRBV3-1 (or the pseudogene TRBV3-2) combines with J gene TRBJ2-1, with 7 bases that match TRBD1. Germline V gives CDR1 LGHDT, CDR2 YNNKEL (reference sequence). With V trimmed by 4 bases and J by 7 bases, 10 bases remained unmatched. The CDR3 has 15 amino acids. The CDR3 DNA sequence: TGTGCCAGCAGCCTCAAGAGACAGGGCTGGAATGAGCAGTTCTTC. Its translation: CASSLKRQGWNEQFF.

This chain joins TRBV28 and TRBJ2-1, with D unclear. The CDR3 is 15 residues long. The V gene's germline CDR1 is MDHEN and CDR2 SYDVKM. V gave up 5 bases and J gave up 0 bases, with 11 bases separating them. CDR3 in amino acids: CASSPRRSSYNEQFF. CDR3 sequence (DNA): TGTGCCAGCAGTCCGAGGCGGAGCTCCTACAATGAGCAGTTCTTC.

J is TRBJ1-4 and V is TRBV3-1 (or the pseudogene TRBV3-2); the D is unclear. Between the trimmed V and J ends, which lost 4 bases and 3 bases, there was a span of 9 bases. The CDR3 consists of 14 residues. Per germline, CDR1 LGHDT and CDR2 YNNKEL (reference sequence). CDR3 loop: CASSPGIANEKLFF. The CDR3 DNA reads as TGTGCCAGCAGCCCCGGGATTGCTAATGAAAAACTGTTTTTT.

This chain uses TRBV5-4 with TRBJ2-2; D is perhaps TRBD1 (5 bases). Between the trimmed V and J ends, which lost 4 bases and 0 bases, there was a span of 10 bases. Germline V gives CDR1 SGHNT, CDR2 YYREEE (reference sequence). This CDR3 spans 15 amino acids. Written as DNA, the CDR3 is TGTGCCAGCAGCCCCAGGGTATCGAACACCGGGGAGCTGTTTTTT. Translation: CASSPRVSNTGELFF.

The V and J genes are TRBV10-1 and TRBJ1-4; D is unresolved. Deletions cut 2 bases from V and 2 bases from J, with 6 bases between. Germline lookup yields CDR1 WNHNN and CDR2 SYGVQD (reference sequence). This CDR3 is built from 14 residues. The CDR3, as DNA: TGCGCCAGCAGTGAGGGGAGGACTAATGAAAAACTGTTTTTT. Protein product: CASSEGRTNEKLFF.

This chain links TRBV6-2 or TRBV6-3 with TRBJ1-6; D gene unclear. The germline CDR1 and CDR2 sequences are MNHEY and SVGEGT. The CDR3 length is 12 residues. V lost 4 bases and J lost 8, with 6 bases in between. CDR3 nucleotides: TGTGCCAGCAGTTCATCATATTCACCCCTCCACTTT. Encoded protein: CASSSSYSPLHF.